The clone carrying this T cell receptor (beta chain) has a single count. The antigen remains unidentified. This specimen belongs to a study of shared clonotypes between healthy human individuals. Study observations and caveats: Tissue TCR repertoires likely differ from these blood-only repertoires.

The CDR3 is 12 amino acids. CDR1 SQVTM and CDR2 ANQGSEA come from the germline V gene. The J segment lost 3 bases and the V segment lost 7 bases, leaving 4 bases of the junction unmatched. TCRdb's copy holds only in-frame clones and misses some; the assay was immunoSEQ multiplex PCR. The sample records roughly 1.5 million clones, 98% being singletons. V gene TRBV29-1 combines with J gene TRBJ1-2, with 8 bases that match TRBD1. The source of this sequence is a man between 25 and 39 years old in good health. Sequencing input: naive CD4+ T cells sorted from blood. This sample's subset: CD45RA+ positively selected. The chain's CDR3 is CSGGQVDYGYTF. In DNA form, the CDR3 reads TGCAGCGGGGGACAGGTGGACTATGGCTACACCTTC.